Sequencing of this T cell receptor (beta chain) was carried out in a study of blood T cell repertoires in COVID-19. This CDR3 contains 14 residues. Germline V lookup: CDR1 SGHTA, CDR2 FQGNSA. V shed 7 bases and J shed 5 bases, with 15 bases lying between them. Authors' processing steps: Reference gene primers were amplified, and this amplification served to estimate nucleated cell counts. Sequencing was performed with immunoSEQ multiplex PCR; in TCRdb, only in-frame clones are kept and a portion is missing. V, J and clone size were drawn from that table, and D and trimming were deduced from the DNA. The sample lists about 74,000 clones, 90% occurring once.

This clonotype was obtained from a human donor in a cohort sampled during active COVID-19. This chain connects TRBV7-2 to TRBJ2-1; D gene uncertain. The sequenced sample consisted of peripheral blood. The CDR3 bases are TGTGCCAGCACCCTTTACGGCCGGGACAATGAGCAGTTCTTC. Translated: CASTLYGRDNEQFF.